Listed below are T cell receptor beta chains from one sample, sequenced in a study of T cell repertoires in cytomegalovirus infection. A single record per CDR3 protein comes from TCRdb applying MiXCR to the reads. The sample has approximately 250,000 distinct CDR3 sequences; roughly 6.5% are singletons. Input material: PBMCs. The receptors were sampled from a human donor in good health (CMV status not recorded). Some clones in this sample may be carry-over from other donors' samples. The CDR3 runs from the conserved cysteine through the conserved F or W. The D gene is left open where the match is weak. Rows may omit the clone size; those that give it use once, few, many or a size class.

V	D	size	J	DNA	CDR3
TRBV20-1	-	many	TRBJ1-2	TGCAGCGTTGGTGGCTACACCTTC	CSVGGYTF
TRBV5-5	-	many	TRBJ1-1	TGTGCCAGCAGCTTGGCCTCAGTTGATCGTGGGATCTTT	CASSLASVDRGIF
TRBV7-2	-	many	TRBJ2-7	TGTGCCAGCAGCTTAGGTGACACTCCTACCTACGAGCAGTACTTC	CASSLGDTPTYEQYF
TRBV7-3	-	many	TRBJ2-5	TGTGCCAGCAGCTACGCCCCGGGAGCGGGCCAAGAGACCCAGTACTTC	CASSYAPGAGQETQYF
TRBV6-2/TRBV6-3	-	few	TRBJ1-1	TGTGCCAGCAGTGCCAGGGGCCCTCGGCTTGAAGCTTTCTTT	CASSARGPRLEAFF
TRBV27	TRBD2	many	TRBJ2-2	TGTGCCAGCAGTTTACCGGGGGGAGCGAACACCGGGGAGCTGTTTTTT	CASSLPGGANTGELFF
TRBV14	-	many	TRBJ1-4	TGTGCCAGCAGAGCTCGTGACAGGCCTTTTGAAAAACTGTTTTTT	CASRARDRPFEKLFF
TRBV7-2	-	many	TRBJ1-2	TGTGCCAGCAGTTCCCCGGACAGACCCTATGGCTACACCTTC	CASSSPDRPYGYTF
TRBV20-1	-	many	TRBJ1-4	TGCAGTGCTAGAGAAGGAGGTGAAAAACTGTTTTTT	CSAREGGEKLFF
TRBV20-1	-	few	TRBJ2-7	TGCAGTGTCCGGAAACTCGCCGGAGAGCAGTACTTC	CSVRKLAGEQYF
TRBV4-3	-	many	TRBJ1-5	TGCGCCAGCAGCCAAGGCAGAGGTCGAGGACAGCCCCAGCATTTT	CASSQGRGRGQPQHF
TRBV7-9	-	-	TRBJ1-5	TGTGCCAGCTTAGCAGACCGAAACAATCAGCCCCAGCATTTT	CASLADRNNQPQHF
TRBV28	-	many	TRBJ1-1	-	CASSTSGFTEAFF
TRBV11-2	-	many	TRBJ2-2	TGTGCCAGCAGCTTAGTGGAGACGGACCGGGAGCTGTTTTTT	CASSLVETDRELFF
TRBV12-3/TRBV12-4	-	many	TRBJ1-1	TGTGCCAGCAGCCGCGGACTCCCTGAAGCTTTCTTT	CASSRGLPEAFF
TRBV7-2	-	many	TRBJ1-1	TGTGCCAGCAGCTTACAGGGTTCGAACACTGAAGCTTTCTTT	CASSLQGSNTEAFF
TRBV5-4	TRBD1	many	TRBJ1-2	TGTGCCAGCAGCTGGGGACAGCTTCCCGATGGCTACACCTTC	CASSWGQLPDGYTF
TRBV20-1	-	-	TRBJ2-5	TGCAGTGCTAGTCAGGGAAGGGAGACCCAGTACTTC	CSASQGRETQYF
TRBV24-1	-	few	TRBJ2-5	TGTGCCACCATGGGCTACGGAGAAGGGACCCAGTACTTC	CATMGYGEGTQYF
TRBV18	TRBD2	many	TRBJ2-5	TGTGCCAGCTCACCCATTCGGCGGGGGGAGAAGACCCAGTACTTC	CASSPIRRGEKTQYF
TRBV20-1	TRBD1	many	TRBJ1-5	TGCAGTGCTAGAGCAGGGGGCAAGGTTGGCAATCAGCCCCAGCATTTT	CSARAGGKVGNQPQHF
TRBV28	-	many	TRBJ1-1	TGTGCCAGCAGTGGACAGTTAACTGAAGCTTTCTTT	CASSGQLTEAFF
TRBV12-3/TRBV12-4	TRBD2	many	TRBJ2-2	TGTGCCAGCAGTTTCACTAGCGGGGGATTTACCGGGGAGCTGTTTTTT	CASSFTSGGFTGELFF
TRBV6-5	-	many	TRBJ1-2	TGTGCCAGCAGGCCCTCCTTGGGAGGCTATGGCTACACCTTC	CASRPSLGGYGYTF
TRBV11-2	-	many	TRBJ2-5	TGTGCCAGCAGCCCTACCGGTGGAGAGACCCAGTACTTC	CASSPTGGETQYF
TRBV10-3	TRBD1	many	TRBJ2-3	TGTGCCATCAAGCCCACCGGGACAGAAAGCACAGATACGCAGTATTTT	CAIKPTGTESTDTQYF
TRBV5-1	-	few	TRBJ1-1	TGCGCCAGCAGCAGGGGGGACCCAAGGGGTGAAGCTTTCTTT	CASSRGDPRGEAFF
TRBV4-3	-	few	TRBJ1-1	TGCGCCAGCAGCCAAGGGCGGGCAGCGACCACTGAAGCTTTCTTT	CASSQGRAATTEAFF
TRBV7-2	-	many	TRBJ1-4	TGTGCCAGCAGCTTTCTTTTTTCGGACGCAGGGAAACGTGAAAAACTGTTTTTT	CASSFLFSDAGKREKLFF
TRBV6-2/TRBV6-3	-	few	TRBJ2-5	TGTGCCAGCAGTTTTTCCCCCACTAGGTACCAAGAGACCCAGTACTTC	CASSFSPTRYQETQYF
TRBV25-1	-	many	TRBJ2-7	TGTGCCAGCAGTGATATGACGGCAGCTAGGGAGCAGTACTTC	CASSDMTAAREQYF
TRBV20-1	TRBD1	-	TRBJ1-5	TGCAGTGCTAGAAACGTGGGGACAGGGGATCAGCCCCAGCATTTT	CSARNVGTGDQPQHF
TRBV15	-	many	TRBJ2-7	TGTGCCACCAGCAAGGGAACTAACTACGAGCAGTACTTC	CATSKGTNYEQYF
TRBV7-2	-	many	TRBJ2-7	TGTGCCAGCAGCTACCTCGACACACTCCCCCGAAGCGAGCAGTACTTC	CASSYLDTLPRSEQYF
TRBV7-2	TRBD1	many	TRBJ2-7	TGTGCCAGCAGCAGGCCCTCCGGGGACAGGGGGAACGAGCAGTACTTC	CASSRPSGDRGNEQYF
TRBV7-2	-	many	TRBJ2-6	TGTGCCAGCAGCTTTGGGCCGACCTCTGGGGCCAACGTCCTGACTTTC	CASSFGPTSGANVLTF
TRBV6-2/TRBV6-3	TRBD2	many	TRBJ2-2	TGTGCCACCCTACCCGTCGCGGGACTAATTAACACCGGGGAGCTGTTTTTT	CATLPVAGLINTGELFF
TRBV20-1	-	many	TRBJ2-7	TGCAGTGCACGGCAGGAGGGGTACGAGCAGTACTTC	CSARQEGYEQYF
TRBV20-1	TRBD1	many	TRBJ2-3	TGCAGTGCTACGGACAGGGTAGGAGATACGCAGTATTTT	CSATDRVGDTQYF
TRBV27	TRBD1	many	TRBJ1-1	TGTGCCAGCAAGGGAAGCAGGGGGCGAGGTTTCGACACTGAAGCTTTCTTT	CASKGSRGRGFDTEAFF
TRBV28	-	many	TRBJ2-7	TGTGCCAGCAGTTTCAAGGGGTTCTCCTACGAGCAGTACTTC	CASSFKGFSYEQYF
TRBV3-1	TRBD2	many	TRBJ2-3	TGTGCCAGCAGCCCCCTGGACGGGGGGAATCTACTAGCAGGGACAGATACGCAGTATTTT	CASSPLDGGNLLAGTDTQYF
TRBV18	-	many	TRBJ2-1	TGTGCCAGCTCACCGCTTGACCAGACCCGGTTCTTC	CASSPLDQTRFF
TRBV7-2	-	many	TRBJ1-2	TGTGCCAGCAGCTTAGCAAATAACCCATACTATGGCTACACCTTC	CASSLANNPYYGYTF
TRBV28	TRBD1	many	TRBJ1-2	TGTGCCAGCAACTGGGTCGGGACAGGGAATAACTATGGCTACACCTTC	CASNWVGTGNNYGYTF
TRBV5-8	-	-	TRBJ1-2	TGTGCCAGCAGCCCCGAGGGAACTTATGGCTACACCTTC	CASSPEGTYGYTF